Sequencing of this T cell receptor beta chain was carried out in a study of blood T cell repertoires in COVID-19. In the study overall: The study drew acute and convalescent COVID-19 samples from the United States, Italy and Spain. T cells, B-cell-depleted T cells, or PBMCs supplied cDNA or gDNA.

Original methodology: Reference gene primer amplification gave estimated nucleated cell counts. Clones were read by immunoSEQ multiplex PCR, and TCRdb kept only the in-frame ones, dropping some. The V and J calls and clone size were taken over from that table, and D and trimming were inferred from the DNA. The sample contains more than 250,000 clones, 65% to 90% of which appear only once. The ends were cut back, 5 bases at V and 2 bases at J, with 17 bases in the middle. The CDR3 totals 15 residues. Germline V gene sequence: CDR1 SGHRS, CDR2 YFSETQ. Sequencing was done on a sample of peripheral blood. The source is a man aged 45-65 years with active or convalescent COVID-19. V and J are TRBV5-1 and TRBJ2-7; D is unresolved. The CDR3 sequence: CASRFAANGPYEQYF. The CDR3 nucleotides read TGCGCCAGCAGGTTCGCGGCTAATGGCCCCTACGAGCAGTACTTC.